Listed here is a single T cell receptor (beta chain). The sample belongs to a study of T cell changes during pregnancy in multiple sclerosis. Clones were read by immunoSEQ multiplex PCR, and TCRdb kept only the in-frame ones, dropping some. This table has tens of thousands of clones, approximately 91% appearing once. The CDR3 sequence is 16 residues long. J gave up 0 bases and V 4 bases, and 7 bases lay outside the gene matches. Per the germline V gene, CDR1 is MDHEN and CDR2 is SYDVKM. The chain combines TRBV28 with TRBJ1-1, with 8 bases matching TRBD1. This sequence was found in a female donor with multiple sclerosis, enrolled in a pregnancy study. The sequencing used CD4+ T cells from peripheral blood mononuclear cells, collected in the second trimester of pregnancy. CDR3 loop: CASSSGGEGMNTEAFF. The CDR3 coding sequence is TGTGCCAGCAGTTCAGGGGGCGAGGGCATGAACACTGAAGCTTTCTTT.